The 23 T cell receptor beta chains below were found in one sample sequenced in a study of T cells in Graves' hyperthyroidism and ophthalmopathy. RNA transcripts gave rise to amplified TCR beta CDR3 regions. With the HTBI primer set, the TCR CDR3 went through a first round of RT-PCR. TCRdb passed the multiplex PCR reads through MiXCR, listing each CDR3 protein once. The data contain 340,000 or so distinct CDR3 sequences, around 20% of them singletons. Sample: blood. Receptors were obtained from a woman between 50 and 59 years old with Graves' hyperthyroidism.

This clonotype showed up just a few times. A much larger clone differs by one base, so this may be a read error. The gene calls are TRBV28 and TRBJ2-1, with a tentative D call TRBD2 (7 bases). The V gene lost 8 bases and the J gene lost 6 bases, with 20 bases spanning the gap. Germline CDR1 is MDHEN and CDR2 is SYDVKM. The CDR3 totals 15 residues. CDR3 amino acids: CASGGSSGRCNEQFF. CDR3 nucleotide sequence: TGTGCCAGCGGGGGCTCTAGCGGACGTTGCAATGAGCAGTTCTTC. The full variable domain, its missing parts supplied by reference TRBV28 and TRBJ2-1, is DVKVTQSSRYLVKRTGEKVFLECVQDMDHENMFWYRQDPGLGLRLIYFSYDVKMKEKGDIPEGYSVSREKKERFSLILESASTNQTSMYLCASGGSSGRCNEQFFGPGTRLTVL.

This clonotype was counted at least ten times. V gene TRBV3-1 combines with J gene TRBJ1-5; no definite D call. The CDR3 spans 14 residues. The V gene lost 0 bases and the J gene lost 7 bases, with 10 bases spanning the gap. The germline V gene has CDR1 LGHDT and CDR2 YNNKEL (reference sequence). CDR3 amino acids: CASSQDLLKQPQHF. The CDR3 DNA reads as TGTGCCAGCAGCCAAGATCTCCTGAAACAGCCCCAGCATTTT.

This clonotype appeared a few times. The chain joins TRBV6-1 to TRBJ2-5; either TRBD1 or TRBD2 may fit D (5 bases each). The ends were cut back, 6 bases at V and 1 base at J, with 12 bases in the middle. The CDR3 spans 14 residues. Looked up from germline, CDR1 is MNHNS and CDR2 is SASEGT. CDR3 region: CASRPGRLQETQYF. The CDR3 nucleotides are TGTGCCAGCAGGCCGGGACGCCTCCAAGAGACCCAGTACTTC.

In its sample, this clonotype was seen many times. The chain carries TRBV12-3 or TRBV12-4 and TRBJ1-1, with D possibly TRBD1 on 6 matching bases. V shed 7 bases and J shed 0 bases, with 12 bases lying between them. CDR3 size: 14 residues. CDR3 amino acids: CASIQGRMNTEAFF. In nucleotides, the CDR3 is TGTGCCAGCATTCAGGGGAGGATGAACACTGAAGCTTTCTTT.

J is TRBJ2-7 and V is TRBV29-1; 11 bases are shared with TRBD1. J gave up 6 bases and V 5 bases, and 9 bases lay outside the gene matches. Germline V gene lookup returns CDR1 SQVTM and CDR2 ANQGSEA. The CDR3 is 14 amino acids. In DNA, the CDR3 is TGCAGCGTTTTAGTGGGGGGACAGGGGGTCGAGCAGTACTTC. Its protein is CSVLVGGQGVEQYF.

CDR3 loop: CASSRNGGEQYF. Written as DNA, the CDR3 is TGTGCCAGCAGCCGAAATGGGGGGGAGCAGTACTTC. The rearrangement uses TRBV5-5 and TRBJ2-7, with D perhaps TRBD2 (6 bases). V dropped 4 bases and J dropped 7 bases, with 12 bases sitting between them. The CDR3 has 12 residues. From germline, CDR1 is SGHKS and CDR2 YYEKEE (reference sequence). Full variable domain (missing parts from reference TRBV5-5 and TRBJ2-7): DAGVTQSPTHLIKTRGQQVTLRCSPISGHKSVSWYQQVLGQGPQFIFQYYEKEERGRGNFPDRFSARQFPNYSSELNVNALLLGDSALYLCASSRNGGEQYFGPGTRLTVT.

This clonotype was seen repeatedly, ten times or more. The V and J genes are TRBV18 and TRBJ2-2; TRBD1 or TRBD2 may be the D gene (6 bases each). The CDR3 covers 17 residues. V was cut by 0 bases and J by 2 bases, with 13 bases left in between. CDR1 KGHSH and CDR2 LQKENI come from the germline V gene. CDR3 sequence reads: CASSPPMGGANTGELFF. The CDR3 nucleotides are TGTGCCAGCTCACCACCTATGGGGGGCGCCAACACCGGGGAGCTGTTTTTT.

This clonotype was seen at least ten times. The chain couples TRBV12-3 or TRBV12-4 to TRBJ2-7; 7 positions match TRBD1. V gave up 3 bases and J gave up 1 base; unmatched junction bases: 6. The CDR3 contains 15 residues. CDR3 protein: CASSFPGTASYEQYF. Here the CDR3 DNA reads TGTGCCAGCAGTTTCCCCGGGACAGCTTCCTACGAGCAGTACTTC.

DNA for the CDR3: TGCAGGGGGACAGGGGGCACTGAAGCTTTCTTT. This codes for CRGTGGTEAFF. The chain employs TRBV20-1 and TRBJ1-1, with 11 bases matching TRBD1. The CDR3 is 11 residues long. Per germline, CDR1 DFQATT and CDR2 SNEGSKA (reference sequence).

This sequence joins TRBV7-3 and TRBJ2-2; 11 nucleotides align to TRBD2. Germline V gene sequence: CDR1 SGHTA, CDR2 FQGTGA. The CDR3 has 16 residues. With 2 bases clipped from V and 3 bases from J, the junction kept 2 bases outside the gene matches. CDR3 sequence: CASSLLAGGYTGELFF. Written as DNA, the CDR3 is TGTGCCAGCAGCTTACTAGCGGGAGGCTACACCGGGGAGCTGTTTTTT.

This chain joins TRBV6-1 and TRBJ2-1; TRBD2 matches at 13 bases. J gave up 10 bases and V 6 bases, and 9 bases lay outside the gene matches. The CDR3 runs to 15 residues. In germline, CDR1 is MNHNS, CDR2 SASEGT. DNA of the CDR3: TGTGCCAGCAGACGCGGACTAGCGGGAGATTGGGAGCAGTTCTTC. Its protein is CASRRGLAGDWEQFF.

This sequence joins TRBV5-1 and TRBJ1-2, with 7 bases matching TRBD1. The CDR3 totals 14 residues. V was pared by 3 bases and J by 4 bases, with 6 bases of the junction left unmatched. Per the germline V gene, CDR1 is SGHRS and CDR2 is YFSETQ. The CDR3 sequence: CASSSGTVGYGYTF. The CDR3 DNA reads TGCGCCAGCAGCTCCGGGACAGTGGGCTATGGCTACACCTTC.

This clonotype was detected a few times. The chain employs TRBV28 and TRBJ2-7, with D unclear. Per germline, CDR1 MDHEN and CDR2 SYDVKM. Trimming took off 7 bases at V and 0 bases at J, with 13 bases between the two ends. This CDR3 is 14 amino acids long. CDR3 DNA: TGTGCCAGCAACAGACCCCTGAACTCCTACGAGCAGTACTTC. Its translation: CASNRPLNSYEQYF.

The table lists this clonotype with many counts. The chain carries TRBV28 and TRBJ2-7, with 10 bases that match TRBD2. This CDR3 is 17 amino acids long. Germline V gene lookup returns CDR1 MDHEN and CDR2 SYDVKM. The ends lost 2 bases at V and 5 bases at J; junction bases unmatched: 12. As DNA, the CDR3 is TGTGCCAGCAGTTTAATGTGGGCTAGCGGGAGAATACACGAGCAGTACTTC. Residues: CASSLMWASGRIHEQYF.

This sequence joins TRBV14 and TRBJ2-7; D is undetermined. Germline V CDR1 and CDR2: SGHDN, FVKESK. The CDR3 runs to 14 residues. Trimming cost V 4 bases and J 2 bases, with 12 bases left between them. The CDR3 coding sequence is TGTGCCAGCAGCCGACCGGGCCCAACCTACGAGCAGTACTTC. This codes for CASSRPGPTYEQYF.

In this sample, this clonotype turned up many times. The chain uses TRBV12-3 or TRBV12-4 and TRBJ1-3, with D possibly being TRBD1 (5 bases). CDR3 length: 15 residues. The V gene lost 4 bases and the J gene lost 4 bases, with 14 bases spanning the gap. CDR3 nucleotides: TGTGCCAGCAGTTCGACAGCCTGGGGGGGAAACACCATATATTTT. Protein: CASSSTAWGGNTIYF.

This chain uses TRBV19 with TRBJ2-7; D uncertain. V dropped 5 bases and J dropped 5 bases, with 7 bases sitting between them. Per germline, CDR1 LNHDA and CDR2 SQIVND (reference sequence). The CDR3 runs 11 residues. CDR3 in DNA: TGTGCCAGTAGTTTTGGGCACGAGCAGTACTTC. This translates into CASSFGHEQYF.

This clonotype was observed a few times. CDR3: CASSDTGTGGVGSNNEQFF. Written as DNA, the CDR3 is TGTGCCAGCTCAGACACCGGGACAGGGGGCGTTGGGAGTAACAATGAGCAGTTCTTC. This chain joins TRBV18 and TRBJ2-1; TRBD1 matches 12 bases. There are 19 residues in the CDR3. Germline values: CDR1 KGHSH, CDR2 LQKENI. V shed 5 bases and J 5 bases; nucleotides not matched to a gene: 16.

This clonotype was seen repeatedly, ten times or more. This chain links TRBV27 with TRBJ2-1; 9 nucleotides agree with TRBD1. This CDR3 region has 14 residues. The germline V gene encodes CDR1 MNHEY and CDR2 SMNVEV (reference sequence). J was trimmed by 4 bases and V by 5 bases; bases with no gene match: 3. The DNA for the CDR3 is TGTGCCAGCAGTAACAGGGGGCTATACAATGAGCAGTTCTTC. It encodes CASSNRGLYNEQFF.

Only a few counts were recorded for this clonotype. This rearrangement joins TRBV30 to TRBJ1-3; D call uncertain. V was shortened by 5 bases and J by 7 bases, with 12 bases between the two germline ends. This CDR3 comprises 12 residues. CDR1 is GTSNPN and CDR2 is SVGIG in the germline V gene (reference sequence). CDR3 residues: CAWEPGENTIYF. The CDR3 region has the DNA TGTGCCTGGGAACCGGGTGAGAACACCATATATTTT.

This clonotype has at least ten counts. The CDR3 region is CASSPGGLAADTQYF. Here the CDR3 DNA reads TGTGCCAGCTCACCGGGGGGACTAGCGGCAGATACGCAGTATTTT. The chain uses TRBV18 and TRBJ2-3, with 11 positions matching TRBD2. The germline V gene encodes CDR1 KGHSH and CDR2 LQKENI. This CDR3 spans 15 amino acids. The V gene end was trimmed by 3 bases and the J gene end by 4 bases; junction bases not matched to a gene: 3.

The J gene is TRBJ2-1, the V gene TRBV20-1; D possibly corresponds to TRBD2 (6 bases). The germline V gene has CDR1 DFQATT and CDR2 SNEGSKA (reference sequence). The CDR3 runs to 15 residues. V dropped 5 bases and J dropped 0 bases, with 14 bases sitting between them. This chain's CDR3 is CSALEGRSSYNEQFF. The DNA for the CDR3 is TGCAGTGCTCTCGAGGGGAGGAGCTCCTACAATGAGCAGTTCTTC.

This clonotype was detected ten times or more. The chain links TRBV11-1 to TRBJ2-1, with D perhaps matching TRBD1 or TRBD2 (5 bases each). Trimming left V 7 bases short and J 10 bases short, with 17 bases between. From germline, CDR1 is SGHAT and CDR2 FQDESV (reference sequence). This CDR3 contains 13 residues. CDR3 residues: CASTLIGWGEQFF. CDR3 sequence (DNA): TGTGCCAGCACACTGATTGGTTGGGGGGAGCAGTTCTTC.